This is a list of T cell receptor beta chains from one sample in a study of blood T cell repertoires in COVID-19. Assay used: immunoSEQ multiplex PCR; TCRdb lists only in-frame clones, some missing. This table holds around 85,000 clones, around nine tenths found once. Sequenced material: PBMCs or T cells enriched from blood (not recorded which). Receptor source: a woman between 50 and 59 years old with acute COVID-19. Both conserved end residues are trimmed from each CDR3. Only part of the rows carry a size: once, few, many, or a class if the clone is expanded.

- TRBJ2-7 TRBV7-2 ASSPFTSDEQY
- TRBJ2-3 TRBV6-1 ASSGTSGSEGTDTQY
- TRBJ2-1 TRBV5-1 ASSLESLRNEQF
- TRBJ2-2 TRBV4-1 ASSQGGLAGVGTGELF
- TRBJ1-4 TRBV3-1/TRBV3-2 ASSPVRGSYEKLF
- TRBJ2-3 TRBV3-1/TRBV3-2 ASSENTDTQY
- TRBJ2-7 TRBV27 ASSPRLYEQY
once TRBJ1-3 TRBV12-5 ASGQDRGYSGNTIY
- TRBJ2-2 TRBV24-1 ATSDLQGLGSPGELF
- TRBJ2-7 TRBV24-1 ATRRRGRSYEQY
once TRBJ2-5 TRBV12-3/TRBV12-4 ASKDRRGGTQY
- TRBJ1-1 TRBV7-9 ASSLRTDTEAF
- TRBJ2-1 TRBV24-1 ATSDSGPLPLF
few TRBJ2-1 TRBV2 ASSDVQGDRNEQF
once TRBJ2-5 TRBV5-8 ASSAGGVHQETQY
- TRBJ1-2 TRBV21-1 ASRDRGLNYGYT
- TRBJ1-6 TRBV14 ASSHRLDRGNSPLH
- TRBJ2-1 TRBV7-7 ASSPDRGSYNEQF
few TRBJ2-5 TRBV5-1 ASRRELAGGETQY
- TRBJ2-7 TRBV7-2 ASSLDMTSGKWEQY
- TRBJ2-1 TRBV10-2 ASSEIQGALF
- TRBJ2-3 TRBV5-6 ASGGGLAGFTDTQY
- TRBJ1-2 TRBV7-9 ASSLFRDSSYGYT
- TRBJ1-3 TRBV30 AWSEGGQGSGNTIY
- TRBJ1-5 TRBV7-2 ASSLIGGGQPQH
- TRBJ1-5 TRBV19 ASFSAAGGEVGNQPQH
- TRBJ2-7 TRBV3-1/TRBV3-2 ASSQVPAGAYEQY
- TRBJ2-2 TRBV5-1 ASSLGTTNTGELF
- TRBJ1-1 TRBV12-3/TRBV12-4 ASSLGANTEAF
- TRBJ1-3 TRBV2 ASSKQGVGNTIY
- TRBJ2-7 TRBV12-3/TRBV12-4 ASSLDRSHEQY
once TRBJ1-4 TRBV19 ASSGRVTTNEKLF
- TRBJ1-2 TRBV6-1 ASSESSRGFYGYT
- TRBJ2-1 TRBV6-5 ASTNPSYGDEQF
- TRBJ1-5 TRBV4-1 ASSQDGGTGWGNQPQH
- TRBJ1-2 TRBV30 AWSPVANYGYT
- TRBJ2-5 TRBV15 ATSRDGDRGETQY
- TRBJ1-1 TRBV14 ASSSTPNTEAF
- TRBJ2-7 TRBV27 ASSPLARGIYEQY
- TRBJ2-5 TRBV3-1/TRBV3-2 ASSPWGTRVAQTQY
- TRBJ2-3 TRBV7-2 ASSTGVAREYTQY
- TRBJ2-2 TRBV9 ASSVSKGTSANTGELF
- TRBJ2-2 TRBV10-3 AINRLAGGPGGTGELF
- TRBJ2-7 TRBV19 ASRPPEARDEQY
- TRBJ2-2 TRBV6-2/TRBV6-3 ASSYSKPTGELF
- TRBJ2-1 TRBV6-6 ASTPMDRGLEQF
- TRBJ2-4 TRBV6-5 ASSFGTGNQNIQY